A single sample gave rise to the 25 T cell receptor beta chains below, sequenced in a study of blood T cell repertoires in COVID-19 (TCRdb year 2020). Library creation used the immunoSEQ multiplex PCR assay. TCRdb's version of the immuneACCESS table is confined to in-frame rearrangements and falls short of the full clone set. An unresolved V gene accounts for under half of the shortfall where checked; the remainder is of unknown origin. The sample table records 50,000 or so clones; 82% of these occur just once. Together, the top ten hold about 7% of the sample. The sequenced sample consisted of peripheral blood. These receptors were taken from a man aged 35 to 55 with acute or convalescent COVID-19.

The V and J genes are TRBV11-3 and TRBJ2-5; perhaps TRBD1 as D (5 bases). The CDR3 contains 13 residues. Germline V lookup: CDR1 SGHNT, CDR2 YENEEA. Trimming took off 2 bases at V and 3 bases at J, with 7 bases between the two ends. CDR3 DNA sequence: TGTGCCAGCAGCTTATCCAGGGAAGAGACCCAGTACTTC. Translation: CASSLSREETQYF.

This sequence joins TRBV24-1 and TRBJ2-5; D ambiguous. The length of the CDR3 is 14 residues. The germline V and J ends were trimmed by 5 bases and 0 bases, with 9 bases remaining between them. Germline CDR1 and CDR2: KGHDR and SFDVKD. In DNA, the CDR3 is TGTGCCACCAGTGTTAGTGCTAACCAAGAGACCCAGTACTTC. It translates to CATSVSANQETQYF.

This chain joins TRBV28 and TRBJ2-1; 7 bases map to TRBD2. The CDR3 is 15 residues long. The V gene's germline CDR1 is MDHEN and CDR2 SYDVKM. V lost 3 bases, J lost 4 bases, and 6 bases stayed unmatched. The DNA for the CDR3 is TGTGCCAGCAGTTTCCTAGCCGGGGGGTACAATGAGCAGTTCTTC. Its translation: CASSFLAGGYNEQFF.

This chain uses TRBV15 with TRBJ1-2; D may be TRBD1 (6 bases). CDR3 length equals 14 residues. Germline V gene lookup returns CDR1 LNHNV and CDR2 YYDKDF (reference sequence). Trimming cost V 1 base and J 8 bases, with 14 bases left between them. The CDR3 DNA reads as TGTGCCACCAGCAGAGGCGGACAGACAAACGGCTACACCTTC. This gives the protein CATSRGGQTNGYTF.

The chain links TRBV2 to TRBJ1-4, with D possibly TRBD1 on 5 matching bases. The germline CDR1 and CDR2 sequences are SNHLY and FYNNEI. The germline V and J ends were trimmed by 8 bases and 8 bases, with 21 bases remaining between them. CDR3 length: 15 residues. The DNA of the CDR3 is TGTGCCAGCGGAGGTGGTGTAATCCGGGGGGAAAAACTGTTTTTT. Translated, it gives CASGGGVIRGEKLFF.

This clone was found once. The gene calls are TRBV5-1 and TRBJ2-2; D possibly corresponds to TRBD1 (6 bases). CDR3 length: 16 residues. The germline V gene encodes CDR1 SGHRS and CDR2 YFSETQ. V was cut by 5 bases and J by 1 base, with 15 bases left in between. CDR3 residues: CASSRTGTRNTGELFF. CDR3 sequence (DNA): TGCGCCAGCAGTCGAACCGGGACAAGGAACACCGGGGAGCTGTTTTTT.

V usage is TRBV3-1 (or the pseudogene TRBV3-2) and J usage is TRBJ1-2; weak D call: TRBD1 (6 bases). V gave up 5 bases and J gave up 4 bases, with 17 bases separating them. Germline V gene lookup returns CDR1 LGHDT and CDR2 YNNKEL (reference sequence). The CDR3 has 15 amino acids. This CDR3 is CASSYGQFGGYGYTF. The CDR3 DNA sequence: TGTGCCAGCAGCTATGGACAGTTTGGGGGCTATGGCTACACCTTC.

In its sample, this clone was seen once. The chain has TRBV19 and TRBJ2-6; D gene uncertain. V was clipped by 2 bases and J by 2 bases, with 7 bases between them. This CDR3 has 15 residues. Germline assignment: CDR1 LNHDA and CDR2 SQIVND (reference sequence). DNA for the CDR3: TGTGCCAGTAGTATACTTATCCCTGGGGCCAACGTCCTGACTTTC. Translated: CASSILIPGANVLTF.

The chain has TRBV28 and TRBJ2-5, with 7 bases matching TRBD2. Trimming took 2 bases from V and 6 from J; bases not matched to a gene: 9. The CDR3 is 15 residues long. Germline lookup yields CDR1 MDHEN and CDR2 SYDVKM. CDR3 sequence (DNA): TGTGCCAGCAGTTTAGGGGGGGTTACGGTGCAGACCCAGTACTTC. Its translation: CASSLGGVTVQTQYF. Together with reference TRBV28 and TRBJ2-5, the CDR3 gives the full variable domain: DVKVTQSSRYLVKRTGEKVFLECVQDMDHENMFWYRQDPGLGLRLIYFSYDVKMKEKGDIPEGYSVSREKKERFSLILESASTNQTSMYLCASSLGGVTVQTQYFGPGTRLLVL.

This CDR3 is CAAKDRGFHGYTF. DNA for the CDR3: TGTGCCGCAAAGGACAGGGGGTTCCATGGCTACACCTTC. J is TRBJ1-2 and V is TRBV3-1 (or the pseudogene TRBV3-2); 10 positions agree with TRBD1. The CDR3 is made up of 13 amino acids. The J segment lost 6 bases and the V segment lost 11 bases, leaving 9 bases of the junction unmatched. CDR1 is LGHDT, CDR2 YNNKEL, per germline (reference sequence).

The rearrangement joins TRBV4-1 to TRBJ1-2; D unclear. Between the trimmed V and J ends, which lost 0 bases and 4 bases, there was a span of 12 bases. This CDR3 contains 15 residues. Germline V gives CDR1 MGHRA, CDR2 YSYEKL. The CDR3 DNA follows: TGCGCCAGCAGCCAAGAGGTCGCCGAGGGCTATGGCTACACCTTC. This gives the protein CASSQEVAEGYGYTF.

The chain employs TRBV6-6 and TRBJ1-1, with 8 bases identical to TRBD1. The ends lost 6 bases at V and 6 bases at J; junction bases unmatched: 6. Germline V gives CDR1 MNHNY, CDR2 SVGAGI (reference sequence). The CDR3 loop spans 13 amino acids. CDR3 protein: CASSLGQGSEAFF. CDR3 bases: TGTGCCAGCAGCCTCGGACAGGGATCTGAAGCTTTCTTT.

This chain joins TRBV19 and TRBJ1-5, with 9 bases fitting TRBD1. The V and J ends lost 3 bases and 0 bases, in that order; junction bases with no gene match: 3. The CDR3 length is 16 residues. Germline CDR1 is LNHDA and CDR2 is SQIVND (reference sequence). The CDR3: CASSMGTGYSNQPQHF. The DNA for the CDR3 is TGTGCCAGTAGTATGGGGACAGGGTATAGCAATCAGCCCCAGCATTTT.

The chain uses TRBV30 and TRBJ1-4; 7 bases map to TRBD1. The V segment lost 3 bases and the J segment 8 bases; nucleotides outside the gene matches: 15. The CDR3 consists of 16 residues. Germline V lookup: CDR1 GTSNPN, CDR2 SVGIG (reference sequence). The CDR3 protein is CAWSVRGLSRGEKLFF. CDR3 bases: TGTGCCTGGAGCGTTAGGGGGCTTTCCAGGGGGGAAAAACTGTTTTTT. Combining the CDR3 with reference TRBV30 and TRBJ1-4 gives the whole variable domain SQTIHQWPATLVQPVGSPLSLECTVEGTSNPNLYWYRQAAGRGLQLLFYSVGIGQISSEVPQNLSASRPQDRQFILSSKKLLLSDSGFYLCAWSVRGLSRGEKLFFGSGTQLSVL.

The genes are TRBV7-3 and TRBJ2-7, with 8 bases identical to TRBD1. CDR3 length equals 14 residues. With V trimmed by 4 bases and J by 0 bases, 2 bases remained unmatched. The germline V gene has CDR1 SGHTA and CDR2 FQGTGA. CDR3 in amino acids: CASSSDRDSYEQYF. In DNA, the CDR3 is TGTGCCAGCAGCTCGGACAGGGACTCCTACGAGCAGTACTTC.

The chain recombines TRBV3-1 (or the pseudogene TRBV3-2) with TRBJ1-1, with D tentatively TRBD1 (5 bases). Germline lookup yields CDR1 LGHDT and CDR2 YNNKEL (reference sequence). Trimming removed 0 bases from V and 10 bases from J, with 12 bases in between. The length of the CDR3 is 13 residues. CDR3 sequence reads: CASSQERGQGAFF. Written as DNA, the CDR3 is TGTGCCAGCAGCCAAGAAAGGGGCCAGGGAGCTTTCTTT.

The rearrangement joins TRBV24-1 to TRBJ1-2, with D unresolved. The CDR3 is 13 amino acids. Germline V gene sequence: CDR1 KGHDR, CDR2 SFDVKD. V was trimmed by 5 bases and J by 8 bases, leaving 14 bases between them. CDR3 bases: TGTGCCACCAGTGCGAAAGATACTACCGGCTACACCTTC. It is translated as CATSAKDTTGYTF.

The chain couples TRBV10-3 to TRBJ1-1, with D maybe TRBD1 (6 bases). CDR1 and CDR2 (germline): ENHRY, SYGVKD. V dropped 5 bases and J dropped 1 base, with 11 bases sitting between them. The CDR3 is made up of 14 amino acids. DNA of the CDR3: TGTGCCATCAGTCTCACAGGGTCGAACACTGAAGCTTTCTTT. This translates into CAISLTGSNTEAFF.

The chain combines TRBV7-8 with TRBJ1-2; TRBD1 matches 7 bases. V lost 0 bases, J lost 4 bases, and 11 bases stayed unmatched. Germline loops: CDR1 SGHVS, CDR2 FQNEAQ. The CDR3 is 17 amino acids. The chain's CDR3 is CASSLAPRQGLAYGYTF. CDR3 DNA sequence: TGTGCCAGCAGCTTAGCCCCTAGACAGGGTCTTGCCTATGGCTACACCTTC.

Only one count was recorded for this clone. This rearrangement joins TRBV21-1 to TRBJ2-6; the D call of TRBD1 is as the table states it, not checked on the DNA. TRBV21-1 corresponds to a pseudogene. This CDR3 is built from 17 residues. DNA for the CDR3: TGTGCCAGCAGCAAATACAGGGCTGACTCTGGGGCCAACGTCCTGACTTTC. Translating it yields CASSKYRADSGANVLTF.

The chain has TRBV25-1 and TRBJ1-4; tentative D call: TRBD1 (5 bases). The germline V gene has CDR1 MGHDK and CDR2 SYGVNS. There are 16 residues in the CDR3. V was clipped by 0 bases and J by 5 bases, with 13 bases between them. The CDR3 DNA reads TGTGCCAGCAGTGAATATGGGGCAGGGCCCAATGAAAAACTGTTTTTT. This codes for CASSEYGAGPNEKLFF.

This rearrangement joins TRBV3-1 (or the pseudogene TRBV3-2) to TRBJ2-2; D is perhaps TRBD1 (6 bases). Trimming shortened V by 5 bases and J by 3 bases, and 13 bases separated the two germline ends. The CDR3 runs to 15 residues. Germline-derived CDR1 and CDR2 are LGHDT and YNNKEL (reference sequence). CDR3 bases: TGTGCCAGCAGCTTGGGGTACAGGGACACCGGGGAGCTGTTTTTT. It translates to CASSLGYRDTGELFF.

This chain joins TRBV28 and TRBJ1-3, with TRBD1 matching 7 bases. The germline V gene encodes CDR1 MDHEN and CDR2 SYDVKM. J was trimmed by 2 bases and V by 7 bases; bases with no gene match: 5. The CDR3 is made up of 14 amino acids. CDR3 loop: CASMRGPAGNTIYF. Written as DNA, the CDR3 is TGTGCCAGCATGAGGGGGCCGGCTGGAAACACCATATATTTT.

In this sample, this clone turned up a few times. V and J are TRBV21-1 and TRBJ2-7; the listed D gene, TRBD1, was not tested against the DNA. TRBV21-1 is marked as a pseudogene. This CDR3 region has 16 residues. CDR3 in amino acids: CASSNPPGQRSYEQYF. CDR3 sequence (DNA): TGTGCCAGCAGCAACCCTCCGGGACAGAGATCCTACGAGCAGTACTTC.

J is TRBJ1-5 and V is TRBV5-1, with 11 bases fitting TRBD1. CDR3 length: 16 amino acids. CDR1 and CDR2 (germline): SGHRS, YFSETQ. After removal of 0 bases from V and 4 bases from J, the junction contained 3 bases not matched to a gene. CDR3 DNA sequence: TGCGCCAGCAGCTTGGGGACAGGGGGCGAAAATCAGCCCCAGCATTTT. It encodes CASSLGTGGENQPQHF.